The next 3 T cell receptor beta chains were all read from a single sample in a study of T cells in Graves' hyperthyroidism and ophthalmopathy. What was amplified from RNA transcripts were TCR beta CDR3 regions. An initial round of RT-PCR targeting the TCR CDR3 relied on the HTBI primer set. TCRdb called the multiplex PCR reads again in MiXCR, with one record for every CDR3 protein. The sample has about 400,000 distinct CDR3 sequences, 15% to 19% seen once. Input material: blood. The receptors were gathered from a woman in her late teens or twenties with Graves' hyperthyroidism.

This clonotype showed up many times. The rearrangement joins TRBV5-5 to TRBJ1-1; the D is unclear. The V gene's germline CDR1 is SGHKS and CDR2 YYEKEE (reference sequence). V shed 0 bases and J shed 6 bases, with 15 bases lying between them. The CDR3 is 15 amino acids. Written as DNA, the CDR3 is TGTGCCAGCAGCTTGGATCTATCACGAGGAGCTGAAGCTTTCTTT. This codes for CASSLDLSRGAEAFF.

The rearrangement uses TRBV5-1 and TRBJ2-5, with 7 bases lining up with TRBD1. V shed 4 bases and J 0 bases; nucleotides not matched to a gene: 9. This CDR3 is built from 16 residues. In germline, CDR1 is SGHRS, CDR2 YFSETQ. CDR3: CASSPGTVGYQETQYF. CDR3 bases: TGCGCCAGCAGCCCGGGGACAGTGGGGTACCAAGAGACCCAGTACTTC.

Ten or more counts support this clonotype. This chain links TRBV7-3 with TRBJ2-7; possibly TRBD2 for D (5 bases). CDR3 length equals 14 residues. The germline V and J ends were trimmed by 3 bases and 2 bases, with 11 bases remaining between them. The germline CDR1 and CDR2 sequences are SGHTA and FQGTGA. The CDR3 DNA reads TGTGCCAGCAGCTTCGGACTTGCCCCCTACGAGCAGTACTTC. This gives the protein CASSFGLAPYEQYF.